The 21 T cell receptor beta chains reported below all come from one sample, sequenced in a study of T cells in Graves' hyperthyroidism and ophthalmopathy. RNA transcripts gave rise to amplified TCR beta CDR3 regions. When the TCR CDR3 underwent first-round RT-PCR, the HTBI primer set was used. TCRdb processed the multiplex PCR reads anew with MiXCR; each CDR3 protein has one entry. The table lists around 520,000 distinct CDR3 sequences, 11% to 15% of them singletons. Specimen: blood. All receptors derive from a woman aged 40 to 55 with Graves' hyperthyroidism.

This clonotype was seen ten or more times. The rearrangement joins TRBV20-1 to TRBJ2-7, with 12 nucleotides matching TRBD1. The CDR3 loop spans 14 amino acids. CDR1 is DFQATT and CDR2 is SNEGSKA in the germline V gene (reference sequence). V shed 5 bases, J shed 6 bases, and the junction held 8 bases outside the gene matches. The CDR3 DNA sequence: TGCAGTGCTCCCCCCGGGACAGGGGGCCGCGAGCAGTACTTC. It translates to CSAPPGTGGREQYF.

Ten or more counts support this clonotype. The chain combines TRBV28 with TRBJ1-1, with D perhaps TRBD1 (5 bases). Germline CDR1 MDHEN, CDR2 SYDVKM. V lost 4 bases and J lost 6, with 12 bases in between. The CDR3 extends over 13 amino acids. The CDR3 DNA follows: TGTGCCAGCAGTTCGCCGGGACGGTCTGAAGCTTTCTTT. Translation gives CASSSPGRSEAFF.

In its sample, this clonotype was seen a few times. V gene TRBV10-3 combines with J gene TRBJ1-2; D may be TRBD1 (5 bases). V was trimmed by 4 bases and J by 2 bases, leaving 11 bases between them. Germline V lookup: CDR1 ENHRY, CDR2 SYGVKD. This CDR3 region has 14 residues. The CDR3 DNA reads TGTGCCATCAGTGGGGGCAACCGAAACTATGGCTACACCTTC. Its translation: CAISGGNRNYGYTF.

J is TRBJ2-1 and V is TRBV20-1, with D tentatively TRBD2 (6 bases). Germline V gene lookup returns CDR1 DFQATT and CDR2 SNEGSKA (reference sequence). The ends were cut back, 4 bases at V and 10 bases at J, with 17 bases in the middle. The CDR3 totals 13 residues. CDR3 residues: CSATGLRAEEQFF. The CDR3 nucleotides are TGCAGTGCTACGGGACTCCGGGCTGAGGAGCAGTTCTTC.

This clonotype was seen many times. V and J are TRBV7-3 and TRBJ2-3; 8 nucleotides agree with TRBD2. This CDR3 spans 19 amino acids. The V and J ends lost 5 bases and 1 base, in that order; junction bases with no gene match: 17. In germline, CDR1 is SGHTA, CDR2 FQGTGA. The CDR3 spells CASSEGRAGAKGGTDTQYF. The DNA of the CDR3 is TGTGCCAGCAGCGAAGGTCGAGCGGGAGCTAAGGGGGGCACAGATACGCAGTATTTT.

This clonotype was observed at least ten times. The J gene is TRBJ1-5, the V gene TRBV7-8; TRBD1 agrees at 9 bases. Germline V CDR1 and CDR2: SGHVS, FQNEAQ. The CDR3 has 14 amino acids. V was pared by 6 bases and J by 4 bases, with 4 bases of the junction left unmatched. The CDR3 spells CASSRDRENQPQHF. CDR3 sequence (DNA): TGTGCCAGCAGTCGGGACAGGGAAAATCAGCCCCAGCATTTT.

The chain combines TRBV7-9 with TRBJ2-7; the D gene is possibly TRBD1 (5 bases). V was trimmed by 1 base and J by 6 bases, leaving 13 bases between them. This CDR3 is 14 amino acids long. Germline V lookup: CDR1 SEHNR, CDR2 FQNEAQ (reference sequence). CDR3 nucleotide sequence: TGTGCCAGCAGCTTAGGTAGGGGTTCTTTCGAGCAGTACTTC. As protein: CASSLGRGSFEQYF.

In this sample, this clonotype turned up many times. This rearrangement joins TRBV2 to TRBJ2-1; no firm D call. The CDR3 spans 15 residues. The germline CDR1 and CDR2 sequences are SNHLY and FYNNEI. Trimming removed 4 bases at V and 3 bases at J, with 13 bases between. In nucleotides, the CDR3 is TGTGCCAGCAGTGTTCAACGGGCGATCTACAATGAGCAGTTCTTC. Protein product: CASSVQRAIYNEQFF.

In its sample, this clonotype was seen many times. The chain is built from TRBV28 and TRBJ2-7, with TRBD2 matching over 12 bases. Germline values: CDR1 MDHEN, CDR2 SYDVKM. V was clipped by 4 bases and J by 1 base; unmatched bases: 5. The length of the CDR3 is 16 residues. As DNA, the CDR3 is TGTGCCAGCAGTTCGCCGACTAGCGGGAGTTCCTACGAGCAGTACTTC. Amino acid sequence: CASSSPTSGSSYEQYF.

This clonotype was found many times. The gene calls are TRBV6-1 and TRBJ2-7; D not resolved. The germline CDR1 and CDR2 sequences are MNHNS and SASEGT. The CDR3 extends over 13 amino acids. The germline V and J ends were trimmed by 10 bases and 6 bases, with 19 bases remaining between them. The CDR3 protein is CATSKVLVVEQYF. CDR3 in DNA: TGTGCCACCTCCAAGGTCTTAGTTGTCGAGCAGTACTTC.

The chain couples TRBV9 to TRBJ2-3; D is unresolved. With 4 bases removed from V and 7 bases from J, the gap between germline ends came to 13 bases. Germline loops: CDR1 SGDLS, CDR2 YYNGEE. This CDR3 spans 13 amino acids. This CDR3 is CASSPPVGNTQYF. The CDR3 DNA is TGTGCCAGCAGCCCCCCGGTCGGAAATACGCAGTATTTT.

In this sample, this clonotype turned up a few times. The chain joins TRBV7-3 to TRBJ2-1; possible D gene TRBD2, 5 bases. The germline V gene has CDR1 SGHTA and CDR2 FQGTGA. The CDR3 loop spans 15 amino acids. V shed 4 bases and J shed 1 base, with 11 bases lying between them. The CDR3 loop reads CASSWRALSYNEQFF. The CDR3 DNA follows: TGTGCCAGCAGCTGGCGGGCCTTATCCTACAATGAGCAGTTCTTC. The complete variable domain, with remaining parts taken from reference TRBV7-3 and TRBJ2-1, reads GAGVSQTPSNKVTEKGKYVELRCDPISGHTALYWYRQSLGQGPEFLIYFQGTGAADDSGLPNDRFFAVRPEGSVSTLKIQRTERGDSAVYLCASSWRALSYNEQFFGPGTRLTVL.

This clonotype was picked up a small number of times. Possible read error: a much larger clone is one base away. The chain couples TRBV6-2 or TRBV6-3 to TRBJ2-1; the match to TRBD2 covers 14 bases. Per germline, CDR1 MNHEY and CDR2 SVGEGT. V was clipped by 6 bases and J by 8 bases; unmatched bases: 3. The CDR3 consists of 14 residues. In DNA, the CDR3 is TGTGCCAGCAGCGGGACTAGCGGGAGCTATGAGCAGTTCTTC. This gives the protein CASSGTSGSYEQFF.

This clonotype occurred many times. The chain uses TRBV11-2 and TRBJ2-3; the D is unclear. The CDR3 is 12 residues long. Germline V gives CDR1 SGHAT, CDR2 FQNNGV. Trimming shortened V by 8 bases and J by 0 bases, and 6 bases separated the two germline ends. This CDR3 is CASRLSTDTQYF. The CDR3 DNA reads as TGTGCCAGCCGGCTAAGCACAGATACGCAGTATTTT.

This clonotype was recorded many times. V gene TRBV11-1 combines with J gene TRBJ2-2, with TRBD1 identical over 7 bases. Per germline, CDR1 SGHAT and CDR2 FQDESV (reference sequence). The CDR3 extends over 16 amino acids. With 5 bases clipped from V and 2 bases from J, the junction kept 8 bases outside the gene matches. For the CDR3, the DNA is TGTGCCAGCAGCAAACCGACAGGGTATAACACCGGGGAGCTGTTTTTT. Amino acid sequence: CASSKPTGYNTGELFF.

This clonotype has ten or more counts. V is TRBV12-3 or TRBV12-4 and J is TRBJ2-1; D unresolved. The V end was cut by 1 base, the J end by 5 bases, with 3 bases between. The CDR3 length is 12 residues. Here the CDR3 DNA reads TGTGCCAGCAGTTTAGTTGACAATGAGCAGTTCTTC. Translating it yields CASSLVDNEQFF.

The chain recombines TRBV19 with TRBJ2-1, with D perhaps TRBD2 (6 bases). CDR1 and CDR2 (germline): LNHDA, SQIVND (reference sequence). Between the trimmed V and J ends, which lost 5 bases and 5 bases, there was a span of 16 bases. This CDR3 has 15 residues. The CDR3 DNA sequence: TGTGCCAGTAGTCCCCGGAGGGGAGGAGACAATGAGCAGTTCTTC. This translates into CASSPRRGGDNEQFF.

In DNA, the CDR3 is TGCAGTGCTAGAGAAAGCGGGAGGGATTACGAGCAGTACTTC. Translating gives CSARESGRDYEQYF. V usage is TRBV20-1 and J usage is TRBJ2-7, with 10 bases that match TRBD2. This CDR3 has 14 amino acids. Germline-derived CDR1 and CDR2 are DFQATT and SNEGSKA (reference sequence). The ends lost 0 bases at V and 4 bases at J; junction bases unmatched: 3.

The sample holds a few counts of this clonotype. The chain has TRBV19 and TRBJ2-2, with D possibly called TRBD1 or TRBD2 (6 bases each). The CDR3 is 14 residues long. Trimming cost V 5 bases and J 4 bases, with 11 bases left between them. CDR1 is LNHDA and CDR2 is SQIVND in the germline V gene (reference sequence). CDR3 protein: CASSVQGGTGELFF. The CDR3 DNA is TGTGCCAGTAGTGTACAGGGAGGCACCGGGGAGCTGTTTTTT.

This chain uses TRBV24-1 with TRBJ2-1; tentative D call: TRBD1 (5 bases). Germline CDR1 KGHDR, CDR2 SFDVKD. Trimming took off 1 base at V and 0 bases at J, with 9 bases between the two ends. The CDR3 spans 16 residues. CDR3 coding DNA: TGTGCCACCAGTGATTTCCGGCAGGGCTCCTACAATGAGCAGTTCTTC. Translated: CATSDFRQGSYNEQFF.

This clonotype showed up many times. The CDR3 DNA sequence: TGTGCCAGCAGGGTCTATAGCAATCAGCCCCAGCATTTT. It codes for CASRVYSNQPQHF. The chain is built from TRBV28 and TRBJ1-5, with D unclear. Germline loops: CDR1 MDHEN, CDR2 SYDVKM. The CDR3 runs to 13 residues. V shed 6 bases and J shed 0 bases, with 6 bases lying between them.